These T cell receptor beta chains were read from a single sample in a study of T cells after yellow fever vaccination. One entry per CDR3 protein, called by TCRdb with MiXCR from the 5' RACE reads. The sample shows about 230,000 distinct CDR3 sequences, more than 6.5% of them seen only once. The specimen was CD4+ T cells sorted from PBMCs, collected on the day of the yellow fever booster vaccination. The receptors come from a man under 40 who received the YFV17D yellow fever vaccine. Each CDR3 is given with its conserved first and last residue. The D gene is left open where the match is weak. Size is omitted from some rows. Given values are once, few, many or a class for expanded clones.

d_call	j_call	clone_size	v_call	cdr3_aa	cdr3_nt
TRBD2	TRBJ2-1	NA	TRBV2	CASSLGLAGGSFF	TGTGCCAGCAGTCTCGGACTAGCGGGAGGTTCGTTCTTC
NA	TRBJ2-7	NA	TRBV7-2	CASSLEVGVSYEQYF	TGTGCCAGCAGCTTAGAGGTGGGAGTAAGTTACGAGCAGTACTTC
TRBD1	TRBJ1-3	few	TRBV20-1	CSARSGGGDTIYF	TGCAGTGCCAGGTCAGGGGGCGGCGACACCATATATTTT
TRBD1	TRBJ2-7	many	TRBV6-2/TRBV6-3	CATGDRYHEQYF	TGTGCCACGGGGGACAGGTACCACGAGCAGTACTTC
NA	TRBJ2-5	NA	TRBV20-1	CSASLGKRFTQYF	TGCAGTGCTAGCCTTGGGAAGAGGTTCACCCAGTACTTC
TRBD1	TRBJ2-1	NA	TRBV5-1	CASSFIWAGGPYNEQFF	TGCGCCAGCAGCTTCATCTGGGCAGGGGGTCCCTACAATGAGCAGTTCTTC
NA	TRBJ1-2	NA	TRBV7-1	CASSSRQGIYGYTF	TGTGCCAGCAGCTCCCGTCAGGGGATCTATGGCTACACCTTC
TRBD2	TRBJ2-5	many	TRBV27	CASSLLPGGVKTQYF	TGTGCCAGCAGTTTACTTCCGGGAGGCGTGAAGACCCAGTACTTC
NA	TRBJ2-1	many	TRBV10-3	CAITPDAGSYNEQFF	TGTGCCATCACGCCGGACGCAGGTAGCTACAATGAGCAGTTCTTC
NA	TRBJ2-7	few	TRBV6-5	CASSYDPSGDFYEQYF	TGTGCCAGCAGTTACGATCCCTCCGGGGATTTCTACGAGCAGTACTTC
NA	TRBJ2-3	few	TRBV5-1	CASSMLILPDTQYF	TGCGCCAGCAGTATGCTCATTTTACCAGATACGCAGTATTTT
TRBD1	TRBJ2-7	many	TRBV6-1	CASRRTGPYEQYF	TGTGCCAGCAGGAGGACAGGACCATACGAGCAGTACTTC
NA	TRBJ2-7	many	TRBV29-1	CSGATRNEQYF	TGCAGCGGTGCTACCCGTAACGAGCAGTACTTC
TRBD2	TRBJ2-7	few	TRBV20-1	CSARDPSGRAPYEQYF	TGCAGTGCTAGAGACCCTAGCGGGAGGGCCCCATACGAGCAGTACTTC